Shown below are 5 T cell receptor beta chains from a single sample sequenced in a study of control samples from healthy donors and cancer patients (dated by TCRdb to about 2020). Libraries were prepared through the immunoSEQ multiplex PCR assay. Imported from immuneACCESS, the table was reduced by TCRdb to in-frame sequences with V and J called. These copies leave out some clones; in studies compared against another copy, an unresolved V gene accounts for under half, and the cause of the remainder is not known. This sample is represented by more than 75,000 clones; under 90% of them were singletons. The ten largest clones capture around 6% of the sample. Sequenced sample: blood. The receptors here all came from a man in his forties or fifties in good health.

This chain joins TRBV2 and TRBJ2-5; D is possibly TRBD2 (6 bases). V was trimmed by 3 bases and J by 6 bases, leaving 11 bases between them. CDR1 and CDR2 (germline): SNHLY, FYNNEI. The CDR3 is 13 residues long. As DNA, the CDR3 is TGTGCCAGCAGTGAGGGGGGAGACAAGACCCAGTACTTC. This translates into CASSEGGDKTQYF.

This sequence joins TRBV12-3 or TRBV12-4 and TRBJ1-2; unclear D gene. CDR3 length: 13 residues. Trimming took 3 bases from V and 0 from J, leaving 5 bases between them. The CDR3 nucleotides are TGTGCCAGCAGTTTTACGACTAACTATGGCTACACCTTC. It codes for CASSFTTNYGYTF.

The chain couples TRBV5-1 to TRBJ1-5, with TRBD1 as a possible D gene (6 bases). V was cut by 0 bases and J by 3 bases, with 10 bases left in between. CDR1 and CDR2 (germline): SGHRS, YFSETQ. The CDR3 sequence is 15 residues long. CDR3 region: CASSLAGGANQPQHF. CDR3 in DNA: TGCGCCAGCAGCTTGGCGGGGGGGGCCAATCAGCCCCAGCATTTT.

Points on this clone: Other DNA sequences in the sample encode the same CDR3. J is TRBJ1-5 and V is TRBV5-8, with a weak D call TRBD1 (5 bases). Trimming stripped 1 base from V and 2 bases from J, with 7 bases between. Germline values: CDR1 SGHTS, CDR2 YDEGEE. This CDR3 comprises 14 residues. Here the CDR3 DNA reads TGTGCCAGCAGCTTGCGGGGGGGCAATCAGCCCCAGCATTTT. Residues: CASSLRGGNQPQHF.

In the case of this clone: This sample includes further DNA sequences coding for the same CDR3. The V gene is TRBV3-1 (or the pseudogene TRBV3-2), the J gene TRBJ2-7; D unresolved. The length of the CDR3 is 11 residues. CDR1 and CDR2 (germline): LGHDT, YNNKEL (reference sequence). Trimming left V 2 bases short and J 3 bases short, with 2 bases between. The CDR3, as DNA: TGTGCCAGCAGCCAACTCTACGAGCAGTACTTC. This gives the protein CASSQLYEQYF.